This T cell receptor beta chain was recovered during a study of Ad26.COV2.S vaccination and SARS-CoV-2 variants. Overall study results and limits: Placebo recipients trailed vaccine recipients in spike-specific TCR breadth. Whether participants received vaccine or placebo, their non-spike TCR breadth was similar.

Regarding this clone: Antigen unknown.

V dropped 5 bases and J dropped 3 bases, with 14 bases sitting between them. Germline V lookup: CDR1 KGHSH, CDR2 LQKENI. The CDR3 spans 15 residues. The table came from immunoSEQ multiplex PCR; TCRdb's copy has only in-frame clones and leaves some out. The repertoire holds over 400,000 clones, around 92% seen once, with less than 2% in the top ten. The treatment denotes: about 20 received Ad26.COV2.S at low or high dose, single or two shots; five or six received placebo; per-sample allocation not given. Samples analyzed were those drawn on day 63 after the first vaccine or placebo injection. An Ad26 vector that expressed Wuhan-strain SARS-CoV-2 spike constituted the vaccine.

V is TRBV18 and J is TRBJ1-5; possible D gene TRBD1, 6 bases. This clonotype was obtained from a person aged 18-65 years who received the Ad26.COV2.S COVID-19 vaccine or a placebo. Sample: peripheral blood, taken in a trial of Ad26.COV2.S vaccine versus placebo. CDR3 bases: TGTGCCAGCTCATCATCCCGGGGGCACAATCAGCCCCAGCATTTT. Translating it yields CASSSSRGHNQPQHF. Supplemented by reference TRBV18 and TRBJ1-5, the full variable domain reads NAGVMQNPRHLVRRRGQEARLRCSPMKGHSHVYWYRQLPEEGLKFMVYLQKENIIDESGMPKERFSAEFPKEGPSILRIQQVVRGDSAAYFCASSSSRGHNQPQHFGDGTRLSIL.